The 25 T cell receptor beta chains below come from one sample, sequenced in a study of metastatic and nonmetastatic thyroid tumors. Every patient was untreated before thyroid surgery. TCRdb reanalyzed the PCR reads via MiXCR. The profile covers 25,000 to 30,000 clones, with roughly a quarter appearing a single time and more than 12% taken by the ten largest. Sequencing used blood. The receptors stem from a female donor with papillary thyroid cancer or a benign thyroid nodule (not recorded which). Some clones in this sample may be carry-over from other donors' samples.

This chain uses TRBV20-1 with TRBJ2-7, with TRBD1 identical over 11 bases. The junction had 8 bases not matched to a gene; V was cut back by 4 bases and J by 6 bases. This CDR3 has 14 amino acids. Germline CDR1 and CDR2: DFQATT and SNEGSKA (reference sequence). The DNA for the CDR3 is TGCAGTGCTACCCGGGACAGGGGGTTTTTCGAGCAGTACTTC. Translation gives CSATRDRGFFEQYF.

This clone was detected only a few times. The chain uses TRBV6-5 and TRBJ2-7; D possibly corresponds to TRBD1 (6 bases). Per the germline V gene, CDR1 is MNHEY and CDR2 is SVGAGI. This CDR3 is 14 amino acids long. Trimming took off 4 bases at V and 4 bases at J, with 14 bases between the two ends. This CDR3 reads CASSSLRGPYEQYF. The CDR3 DNA follows: TGTGCCAGCAGTTCCCTCAGGGGACCTTACGAGCAGTACTTC.

This clone was counted a few times. One end of the junction does not line up with germline, which may come from a read error. Other DNA sequences of this sample code for an identical CDR3. The rearrangement uses TRBV27 and TRBJ1-1, with D uncertain. CDR3 size: 15 residues. Germline V gene sequence: CDR1 MNHEY, CDR2 SMNVEV (reference sequence). CDR3 in DNA: TGTGCCAGCAGTTTATCCAGATTTGCGGGCACTGAGGCTTTCTTT. This codes for CASSLSRFAGTEAFF.

This clone occurred a few times. Within the sample, other DNA sequences also encode this same CDR3. The chain carries TRBV20-1 and TRBJ2-7, with 7 bases that match TRBD2. CDR1 is DFQATT and CDR2 is SNEGSKA in the germline V gene (reference sequence). The CDR3 is 16 amino acids. J gave up 6 bases and V 5 bases, and 19 bases lay outside the gene matches. Here the CDR3 DNA reads TGCAGTGCTCAAGGTGGGGAGGGGCGGGAGTTATCCGAGCAGTACTTC. This codes for CSAQGGEGRELSEQYF.

Ten or more counts support this clone. This chain uses TRBV9 with TRBJ2-6, with D possibly matching TRBD2 (5 bases). The CDR3 spans 16 residues. Germline V gene lookup returns CDR1 SGDLS and CDR2 YYNGEE. V lost 4 bases, J lost 1 base, and 12 bases lay in between. CDR3: CASSPTSGSGANVLTF. CDR3 DNA sequence: TGTGCCAGCAGCCCCACCTCGGGGTCTGGGGCCAACGTCCTGACTTTC.

The chain uses TRBV20-1 and TRBJ2-7, with TRBD2 as a possible D gene (5 bases). The CDR3 runs to 12 residues. Germline CDR1 is DFQATT and CDR2 is SNEGSKA (reference sequence). V was pared by 6 bases and J by 5 bases, with 14 bases between. The CDR3 region is CSAIGLWDEQYF. Here the CDR3 DNA reads TGCAGTGCCATCGGACTCTGGGACGAGCAGTACTTC.

At least ten counts were recorded for this clone. The CDR3 carries no conserved terminal phenylalanine or tryptophan, so it likely arises from a read error. The DNA is omitted, as the CDR3 cannot be located on it reliably, and the CDR3 follows TCRdb's listing. The chain links TRBV28 to TRBJ2-5; the table names TRBD1, a call not compared with the DNA. The CDR3 sequence runs 8 residues, both termini included. In germline, CDR1 is MDHEN, CDR2 SYDVKM. CDR3 sequence reads: CASSSGPG.

The chain has TRBV2 and TRBJ2-7; 16 bases line up with TRBD2. The CDR3 loop spans 18 amino acids. Trimming at V came to 11 bases and at J to 3 bases, leaving 16 bases not matched to a gene. CDR1 and CDR2 (germline): SNHLY, FYNNEI. Written as DNA, the CDR3 is TGTGCCCTCGTCCTCTATGGGACTAGCGGGAGGGCGGGCTACGAGCAGTACTTC. Protein product: CALVLYGTSGRAGYEQYF.

Notes on this clone: A much more abundant neighbour one base away suggests this may be a read error. The gene calls are TRBV3-1 and TRBJ2-3; D gene ambiguous. Germline V gene data show CDR1 as LGHDT and CDR2 as YNNKEL (reference sequence). V lost 1 base to trimming and J lost 15 bases, with 17 bases between them. The CDR3 runs to 13 residues. The CDR3 bases are TGTGCCAGCAGCCAAGGACCCCGCTCAAGCGTTTATTTT. This translates into CASSQGPRSSVYF.

There are many counts of this clone. This rearrangement joins TRBV4-3 to TRBJ2-6, with D perhaps matching TRBD1 (5 bases). Trimming left V 0 bases short and J 4 bases short, with 10 bases between. The length of the CDR3 is 16 residues. Germline CDR1 reads LGHNA; CDR2 reads YSLEER. This chain's CDR3 is CASSQDSGIGANVLTF. DNA of the CDR3: TGCGCCAGCAGCCAAGACTCAGGGATAGGGGCCAACGTCCTGACTTTC.

This clone showed up many times. The chain couples TRBV9 to TRBJ2-5; 10 bases are shared with TRBD2. Germline trimming cut 0 bases from V and 9 bases from J; bases unmatched to any gene: 14. Looked up from germline, CDR1 is SGDLS and CDR2 is YYNGEE. The CDR3 runs to 17 residues. CDR3 sequence: CASSVDPLAGAQGAQYF. In DNA, the CDR3 is TGTGCCAGCAGCGTAGATCCGCTAGCGGGAGCCCAGGGGGCCCAGTACTTC.

This sequence joins TRBV11-2 and TRBJ2-2; TRBD1 matches at 9 bases. Looked up from germline, CDR1 is SGHAT and CDR2 is FQNNGV. The length of the CDR3 is 16 residues. Trimming removed 3 bases from V and 1 base from J; junction bases left unmatched: 3. DNA of the CDR3: TGTGCCAGCAGCTTGGGACAGGGTTGGAACACCGGGGAGCTGTTTTTT. Translated, it gives CASSLGQGWNTGELFF.

This chain links TRBV6-2 or TRBV6-3 with TRBJ2-5; D is undetermined. Trimming stripped 10 bases from V and 5 bases from J, with 11 bases between. This CDR3 region has 11 residues. CDR1 and CDR2 from the germline V gene are MNHEY and SVGEGT. The CDR3 protein is CAIGEGETQYF. The CDR3 bases are TGTGCCATCGGAGAAGGGGAGACCCAGTACTTC.

Note on this clone: A read error may be the cause here, since a much bigger clone is one base away. This chain uses TRBV24-1 with TRBJ1-2; the D is unclear. V gave up 10 bases and J gave up 5 bases, with 7 bases separating them. The germline CDR1 and CDR2 sequences are KGHDR and SFDVKD. The CDR3 is made up of 10 amino acids. For the CDR3, the DNA is TGTGCCACTTGTCAGTATGGCTACACCTTC. Its protein product is CATCQYGYTF.

Comment on this clone: One base away lies a much larger clone, so this may be a sequencing read error. The chain is built from TRBV20-1 and TRBJ2-2; 8 bases fit TRBD1. The CDR3 spans 14 residues. CDR1 is DFQATT and CDR2 is SNEGSKA in the germline V gene (reference sequence). This CDR3 is CSARTGVNTGEPFF. The CDR3 DNA is TGCAGTGCTAGGACAGGGGTCAACACCGGGGAGCCGTTTTTT.

There are a few counts of this clone. The V gene is TRBV20-1, the J gene TRBJ2-7; TRBD1 matches at 8 bases. V dropped 2 bases and J dropped 4; count of bases not matched to a gene: 4. In germline, CDR1 is DFQATT, CDR2 SNEGSKA (reference sequence). The CDR3 has 13 amino acids. Here the CDR3 reads CSARRTGSYEQYF. The CDR3 DNA follows: TGCAGTGCTAGAAGGACAGGGAGTTACGAGCAGTACTTC.

The V call is TRBV5-1, the J call TRBJ2-1; D gene unclear. Germline CDR1 is SGHRS and CDR2 is YFSETQ. Trimming removed 1 base at V and 7 bases at J, with 9 bases between. CDR3 length: 13 residues. The CDR3 loop reads CASSLTPLNEQFF. The CDR3 coding sequence is TGCGCCAGCAGCTTGACCCCACTAAATGAGCAGTTCTTC.

This chain joins TRBV30 and TRBJ1-5, with a tentative D call TRBD1 (5 bases). Trimming removed 5 bases at V and 1 base at J, with 6 bases between. Germline V gene data show CDR1 as GTSNPN and CDR2 as SVGIG (reference sequence). The CDR3 is made up of 12 amino acids. CDR3 sequence (DNA): TGTGCCTGGGGGGACAGCAATCAGCCCCAGCATTTT. Its protein product is CAWGDSNQPQHF.

The sample holds many counts of this clone. The chain joins TRBV2 to TRBJ2-1, with 13 bases matching TRBD2. The V and J ends lost 4 bases and 9 bases, in that order; junction bases with no gene match: 9. The CDR3 consists of 16 residues. Germline CDR1 and CDR2: SNHLY and FYNNEI. For the CDR3, the DNA is TGTGCCAGCAGTGTCGCGACTAGCGGGAGGCTGGGTGAGCAGTTCTTC. Protein: CASSVATSGRLGEQFF.

V is TRBV20-1 and J is TRBJ1-3, with D uncertain. Trimming pared 3 bases from V and 3 bases from J, leaving 9 bases between. Looked up from germline, CDR1 is DFQATT and CDR2 is SNEGSKA (reference sequence). This CDR3 is 13 amino acids long. CDR3 bases: TGCAGTGCTAGGCCACCAATTGGAAACACCATATATTTT. Its translation is CSARPPIGNTIYF.

This clone was picked up many times. The V gene is TRBV30, the J gene TRBJ2-5; D remains ambiguous. V lost 3 bases and J lost 2, with 13 bases in between. The CDR3 consists of 14 residues. The germline V gene encodes CDR1 GTSNPN and CDR2 SVGIG (reference sequence). The CDR3 region is CAWREMGYQETQYF. DNA of the CDR3: TGTGCCTGGAGGGAAATGGGGTATCAAGAGACCCAGTACTTC.

This clone was observed a few times. At one end, the junction sequence differs from germline, possibly due to a read error. The chain joins TRBV27 to TRBJ2-2, with D tentatively TRBD2 (6 bases). The CDR3 is 15 residues long. The V gene's germline CDR1 is MNHEY and CDR2 SMNVEV (reference sequence). The CDR3 loop is CASILSIRSGGDLFF. Here the CDR3 DNA reads TGTGCCAGCATTTTATCTATCAGGTCAGGCGGGGATCTGTTTTTT.

The chain recombines TRBV28 with TRBJ1-3, with D perhaps matching TRBD1 (6 bases). V lost 10 bases to trimming and J lost 3 bases, with 19 bases between them. The germline gives CDR1 MDHEN, CDR2 SYDVKM. The CDR3 covers 15 residues. Here the CDR3 reads CANTDRLLFGNTIYF. The CDR3 nucleotides read TGTGCCAACACCGACAGGTTGTTATTTGGAAACACCATATATTTT.

This clone was found many times. The V and J genes are TRBV29-1 and TRBJ2-1; TRBD2 matches at 8 bases. This CDR3 contains 16 residues. Germline V lookup: CDR1 SQVTM, CDR2 ANQGSEA. V lost 4 bases and J lost 0; bases outside the gene matches: 8. The CDR3 DNA reads as TGCAGCGTTGTTGGTAGCGGGACCCGCTCCTACAATGAGCAGTTCTTC. As protein: CSVVGSGTRSYNEQFF.

This clone was seen more than once but under ten times. V usage is TRBV19 and J usage is TRBJ2-7, with D tentatively TRBD1 or TRBD2 (5 bases each). The CDR3 runs to 14 residues. Trimming cost V 6 bases and J 3 bases, with 15 bases left between them. Germline CDR1 LNHDA, CDR2 SQIVND (reference sequence). This chain's CDR3 is CASRSSRDHYEQYF. CDR3 sequence (DNA): TGTGCCAGTAGATCTAGCCGGGACCACTACGAGCAGTACTTC. Drawing the rest from reference TRBV19 and TRBJ2-7, the complete variable domain is DGGITQSPKYLFRKEGQNVTLSCEQNLNHDAMYWYRQDPGQGLRLIYYSQIVNDFQKGDIAEGYSVSREKKESFPLTVTSAQKNPTAFYLCASRSSRDHYEQYFGPGTRLTVT.